The 8 T cell receptor beta chains reported below all come from one sample, sequenced in a study of T cell responses to AZD1222 COVID-19 vaccine. TCRdb's copy holds only in-frame clones and misses some; the assay was immunoSEQ multiplex PCR. The repertoire holds about 84,000 clones, with 80% to 90% as singletons. Sequencing was performed on peripheral blood, taken 28 days after the second AZD1222 dose. These receptors all stem from an adult who received the AZD1222 COVID-19 vaccine.

This clone was recorded once. This chain joins TRBV7-2 and TRBJ1-1; D might be TRBD1 (5 bases). V dropped 1 base and J dropped 5 bases, with 14 bases sitting between them. The CDR3 is 15 amino acids. Germline CDR1 and CDR2: SGHTA and FQGNSA. The CDR3 loop is CASSLEFVRGTEAFF. The CDR3, as DNA: TGTGCCAGCAGCTTAGAGTTCGTCCGGGGGACTGAAGCTTTCTTT. Complete variable domain (other parts from reference TRBV7-2 and TRBJ1-1): GAGVSQSPSNKVTEKGKDVELRCDPISGHTALYWYRQSLGQGLEFLIYFQGNSAPDKSGLPSDRFSAERTGGSVSTLTIQRTQQEDSAVYLCASSLEFVRGTEAFFGQGTRLTVV.

This clone appeared a few times. The rearrangement links TRBV5-8 to TRBJ2-7; the D is unclear. The germline CDR1 and CDR2 sequences are SGHTS and YDEGEE. The CDR3 length is 14 residues. The germline V and J ends were trimmed by 2 bases and 3 bases, with 12 bases remaining between them. The chain's CDR3 is CASSFLSADYEQYF. The CDR3 bases are TGTGCCAGCAGCTTTCTCTCGGCGGACTACGAGCAGTACTTC.

This chain links TRBV4-3 with TRBJ2-1; D possibly corresponds to TRBD2 (5 bases). V shed 2 bases and J shed 9 bases, with 17 bases lying between them. This CDR3 is built from 15 residues. Germline CDR1 and CDR2: LGHNA and YSLEER. CDR3 nucleotides: TGCGCCAGCAGCCAAACGAGCGGCCGGCACGCTGAGCAGTTCTTC. Translated: CASSQTSGRHAEQFF.

The chain is built from TRBV19 and TRBJ2-1, with TRBD2 identical over 9 bases. Germline V gene sequence: CDR1 LNHDA, CDR2 SQIVND (reference sequence). CDR3 length: 14 amino acids. V was clipped by 4 bases and J by 6 bases; unmatched bases: 4. The CDR3 region has the DNA TGTGCCAGTAGTACTGGCGGGAGGGTCAATGAGCAGTTCTTC. Protein product: CASSTGGRVNEQFF.

The V call is TRBV5-1, the J call TRBJ2-6; possibly TRBD1 for D (6 bases). The CDR3 covers 15 residues. V was pared by 7 bases and J by 2 bases, with 13 bases between. CDR1 SGHRS and CDR2 YFSETQ come from the germline V gene. CDR3 sequence reads: CASHQGFAGANVLTF. In nucleotides, the CDR3 is TGCGCCAGCCATCAGGGGTTTGCTGGGGCCAACGTCCTGACTTTC. The full variable domain, rest sourced from reference TRBV5-1 and TRBJ2-6, is KAGVTQTPRYLIKTRGQQVTLSCSPISGHRSVSWYQQTPGQGLQFLFEYFSETQRNKGNFPGRFSGRQFSNSRSEMNVSTLELGDSALYLCASHQGFAGANVLTFGAGSRLTVL.

V gene TRBV19 combines with J gene TRBJ1-2, with D hard to call. Trimming took off 5 bases at V and 8 bases at J, with 12 bases between the two ends. Germline lookup yields CDR1 LNHDA and CDR2 SQIVND (reference sequence). The CDR3 sequence is 12 residues long. The CDR3 DNA is TGTGCCAGTAGTTTTCGATCGAGCGGCTACACCTTC. It is translated as CASSFRSSGYTF.

V and J are TRBV7-2 and TRBJ1-6; D gene unclear. Trimming took 0 bases from V and 8 from J, leaving 8 bases between them. This CDR3 is built from 14 residues. CDR1 SGHTA and CDR2 FQGNSA come from the germline V gene. CDR3 sequence (DNA): TGTGCCAGCAGCTTAGCTGGGGATCATTCACCCCTCCACTTT. This translates into CASSLAGDHSPLHF.

The chain carries TRBV11-3 and TRBJ2-2; perhaps TRBD1 as D (6 bases). Germline V gene sequence: CDR1 SGHNT, CDR2 YENEEA. The CDR3 totals 15 residues. V gave up 4 bases and J gave up 0 bases, with 9 bases separating them. CDR3 sequence (DNA): TGTGCCAGCAGCTCCCGGACAGCGAACACCGGGGAGCTGTTTTTT. It codes for CASSSRTANTGELFF.